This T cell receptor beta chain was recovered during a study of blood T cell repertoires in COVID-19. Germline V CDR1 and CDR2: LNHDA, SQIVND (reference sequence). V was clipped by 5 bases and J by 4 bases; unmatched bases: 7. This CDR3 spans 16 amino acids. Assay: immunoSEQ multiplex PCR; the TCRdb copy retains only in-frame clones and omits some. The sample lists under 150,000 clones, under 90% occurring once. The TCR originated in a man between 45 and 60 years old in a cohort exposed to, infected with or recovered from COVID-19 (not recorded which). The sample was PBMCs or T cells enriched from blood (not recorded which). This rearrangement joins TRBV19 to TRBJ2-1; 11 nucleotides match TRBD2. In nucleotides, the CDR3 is TGTGCCAGTAGTTCCCCATCTAGCGGGAGGTACAATGAGCAGTTCTTC. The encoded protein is CASSSPSSGRYNEQFF.